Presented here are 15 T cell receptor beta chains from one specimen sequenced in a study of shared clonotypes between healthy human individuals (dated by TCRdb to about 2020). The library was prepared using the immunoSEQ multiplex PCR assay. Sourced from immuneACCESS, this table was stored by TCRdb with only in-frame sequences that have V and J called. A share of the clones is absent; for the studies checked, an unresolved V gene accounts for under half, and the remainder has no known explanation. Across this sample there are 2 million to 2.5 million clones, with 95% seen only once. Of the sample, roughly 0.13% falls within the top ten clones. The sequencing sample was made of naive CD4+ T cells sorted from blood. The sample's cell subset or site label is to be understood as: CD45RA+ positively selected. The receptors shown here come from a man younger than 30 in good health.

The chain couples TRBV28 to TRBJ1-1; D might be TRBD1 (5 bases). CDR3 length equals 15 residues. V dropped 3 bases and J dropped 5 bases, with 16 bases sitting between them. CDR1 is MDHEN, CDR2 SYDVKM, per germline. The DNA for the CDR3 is TGTGCCAGCAGTTTGCAGGGTGGGGTGAGGACTGAAGCTTTCTTT. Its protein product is CASSLQGGVRTEAFF.

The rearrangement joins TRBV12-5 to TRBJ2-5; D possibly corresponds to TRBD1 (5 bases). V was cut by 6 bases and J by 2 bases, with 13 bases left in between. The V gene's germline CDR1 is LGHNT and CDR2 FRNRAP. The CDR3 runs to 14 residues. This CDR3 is CASGTWTLQETQYF. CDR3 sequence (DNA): TGTGCTAGTGGCACATGGACACTACAAGAGACCCAGTACTTC.

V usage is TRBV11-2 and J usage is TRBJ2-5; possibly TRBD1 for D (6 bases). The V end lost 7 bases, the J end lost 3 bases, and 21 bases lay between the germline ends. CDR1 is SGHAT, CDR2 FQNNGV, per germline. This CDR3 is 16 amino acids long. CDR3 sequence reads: CASKARLLAGEETQYF. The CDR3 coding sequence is TGTGCCAGCAAAGCCAGGTTGCTTGCAGGGGAAGAGACCCAGTACTTC.

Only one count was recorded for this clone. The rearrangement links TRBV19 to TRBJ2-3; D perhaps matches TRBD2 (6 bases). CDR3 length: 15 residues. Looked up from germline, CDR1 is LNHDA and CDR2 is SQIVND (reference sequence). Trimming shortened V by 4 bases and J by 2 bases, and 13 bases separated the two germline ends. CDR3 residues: CASSTASVITDTQYF. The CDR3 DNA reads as TGTGCCAGTAGTACCGCTAGCGTGATCACAGATACGCAGTATTTT. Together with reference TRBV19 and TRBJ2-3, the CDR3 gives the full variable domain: DGGITQSPKYLFRKEGQNVTLSCEQNLNHDAMYWYRQDPGQGLRLIYYSQIVNDFQKGDIAEGYSVSREKKESFPLTVTSAQKNPTAFYLCASSTASVITDTQYFGPGTRLTVL.

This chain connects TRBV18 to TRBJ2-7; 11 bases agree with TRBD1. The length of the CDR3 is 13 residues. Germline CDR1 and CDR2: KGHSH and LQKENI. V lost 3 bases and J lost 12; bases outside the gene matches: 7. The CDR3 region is CASSPGTGGSVYF. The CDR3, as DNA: TGTGCCAGCTCACCCGGGACAGGGGGGAGTGTGTACTTC.

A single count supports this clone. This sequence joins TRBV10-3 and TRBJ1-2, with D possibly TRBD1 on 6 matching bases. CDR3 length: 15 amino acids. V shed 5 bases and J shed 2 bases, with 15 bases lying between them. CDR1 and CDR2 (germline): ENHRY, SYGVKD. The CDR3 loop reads CAISSLGGNNYGYTF. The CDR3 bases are TGTGCCATCAGTTCCTTAGGGGGGAACAACTATGGCTACACCTTC.

The chain's CDR3 is CASRLSGEVATNEKLFF. The CDR3 bases are TGTGCCAGCAGATTATCAGGGGAGGTTGCAACTAATGAAAAACTGTTTTTT. The rearrangement joins TRBV2 to TRBJ1-4, with a weak D call TRBD1 (6 bases). The CDR3 runs to 17 residues. Germline values: CDR1 SNHLY, CDR2 FYNNEI. Trimming stripped 6 bases from V and 0 bases from J, with 17 bases between.

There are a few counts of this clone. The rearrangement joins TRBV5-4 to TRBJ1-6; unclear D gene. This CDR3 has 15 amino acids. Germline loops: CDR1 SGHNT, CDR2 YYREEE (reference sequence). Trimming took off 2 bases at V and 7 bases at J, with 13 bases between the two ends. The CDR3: CASSLTRDKNSPLHF. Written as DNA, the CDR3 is TGTGCCAGCAGCTTAACACGCGACAAGAATTCACCCCTCCACTTT. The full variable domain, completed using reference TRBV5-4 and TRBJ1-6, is ETGVTQSPTHLIKTRGQQVTLRCSSQSGHNTVSWYQQALGQGPQFIFQYYREEENGRGNFPPRFSGLQFPNYSSELNVNALELDDSALYLCASSLTRDKNSPLHFGNGTRLTVT.

The CDR3 DNA sequence: TGTGCCAGAAGCTTGGTTTACACCGCGTCCACAGATACGCAGTATTTT. Protein sequence: CARSLVYTASTDTQYF. The rearrangement joins TRBV5-3 to TRBJ2-3; D gene ambiguous. TRBV5-3 is sorted into the ORF group, with uncertain function. CDR3 length: 16 residues. The germline V and J ends were trimmed by 0 bases and 2 bases, with 13 bases remaining between them.

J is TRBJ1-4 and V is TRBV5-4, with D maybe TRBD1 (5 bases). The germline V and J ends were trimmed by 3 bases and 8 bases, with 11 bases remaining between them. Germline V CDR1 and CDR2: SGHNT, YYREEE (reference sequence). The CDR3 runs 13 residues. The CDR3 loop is CASSWGVSEKLFF. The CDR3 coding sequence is TGTGCCAGCAGCTGGGGGGTGAGCGAAAAACTGTTTTTT.

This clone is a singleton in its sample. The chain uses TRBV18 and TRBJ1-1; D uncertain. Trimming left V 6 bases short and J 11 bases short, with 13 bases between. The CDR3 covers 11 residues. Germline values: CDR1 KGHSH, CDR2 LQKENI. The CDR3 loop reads CASSTTLGAFF. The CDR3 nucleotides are TGTGCCAGCTCGACGACCCTAGGGGCTTTCTTT.

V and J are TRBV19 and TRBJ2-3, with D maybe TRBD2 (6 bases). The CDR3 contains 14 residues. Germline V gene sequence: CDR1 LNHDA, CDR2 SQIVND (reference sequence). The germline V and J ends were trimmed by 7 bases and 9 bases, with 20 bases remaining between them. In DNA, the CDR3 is TGTGCCAGTATGGGGGGACCCGAACTGAGAACGCAGTATTTT. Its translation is CASMGGPELRTQYF.

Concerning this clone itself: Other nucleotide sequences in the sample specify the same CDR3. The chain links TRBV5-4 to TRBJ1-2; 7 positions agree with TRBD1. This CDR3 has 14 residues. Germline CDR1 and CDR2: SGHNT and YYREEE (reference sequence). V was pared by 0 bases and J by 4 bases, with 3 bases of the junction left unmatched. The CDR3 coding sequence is TGTGCCAGCAGCTTGGAAGGGGGCGGCTATGGCTACACCTTC. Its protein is CASSLEGGGYGYTF.

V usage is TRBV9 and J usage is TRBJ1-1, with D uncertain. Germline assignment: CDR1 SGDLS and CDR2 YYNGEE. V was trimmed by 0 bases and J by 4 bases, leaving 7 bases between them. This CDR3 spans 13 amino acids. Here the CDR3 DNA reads TGTGCCAGCAGCGTAGAATGGGGCACTGAAGCTTTCTTT. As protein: CASSVEWGTEAFF.

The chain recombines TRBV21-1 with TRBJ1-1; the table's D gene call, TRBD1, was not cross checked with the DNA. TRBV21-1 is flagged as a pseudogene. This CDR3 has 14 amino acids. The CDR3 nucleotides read TGTGCCAGCAGCCCACGGACAGGGATCACTGAAGCTTTCTTT. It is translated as CASSPRTGITEAFF.